This T cell receptor beta chain was identified during a study of spatial heterogeneity in lung cancer. Every molecule of TCR cDNA had its own unique molecular identifier. TCRdb re-derived calls from the 5' RACE reads in MiXCR, one entry per CDR3 protein. The sample lists tens of thousands of distinct CDR3 sequences, under 11% occurring once. Sample time point: blood at routine non-recurrence follow-up after resection. The germline V gene encodes CDR1 MDHEN and CDR2 SYDVKM. Trimming took off 1 base at V and 1 base at J, with 20 bases between the two ends. The CDR3 length is 18 residues. A few counts support this clonotype.

The sequenced sample was PBMCs, obtained at follow-up. The clonotype was recovered from a female donor with early-stage non-small cell lung cancer. The genes are TRBV28 and TRBJ2-7; D is possibly TRBD1 or TRBD2 (5 bases each). Here the CDR3 DNA reads TGTGCCAGCAGTTTATCAGGGTTCGGGGTAGGACATTCCTACGAGCAGTACTTC. Translating it yields CASSLSGFGVGHSYEQYF.